The 19 T cell receptor beta chains below come from one sample, sequenced in a study of cytomegalovirus exposure and HLA in healthy donors. PCR used 60 Vbeta primers and 13 Jbeta primers. Sequenced by immunoSEQ multiplex PCR; TCRdb stores in-frame clones only, minus some. Among fewer than 60,000 clones listed, 55% to 65% were seen once. What was sequenced was PBMCs. These TCRs come from a human donor in good health.

The V gene is TRBV4-1, the J gene TRBJ2-7, with TRBD2 matching 14 bases. This CDR3 comprises 18 residues. Germline CDR1 and CDR2: MGHRA and YSYEKL. J was trimmed by 0 bases and V by 4 bases; bases with no gene match: 8. DNA for the CDR3: TGCGCCAGCAGCCGGGGACTAGCGGGGGCCCTAAGCTCCTACGAGCAGTACTTC. Translating it yields CASSRGLAGALSSYEQYF.

This sequence joins TRBV29-1 and TRBJ1-2, with 9 bases fitting TRBD1. Germline lookup yields CDR1 SQVTM and CDR2 ANQGSEA. V shed 1 base and J 7 bases; nucleotides not matched to a gene: 7. The CDR3 consists of 14 residues. DNA of the CDR3: TGCAGCGTTGAAGTCCGGGACAGGGATGCTGGCTACACCTTC. This gives the protein CSVEVRDRDAGYTF.

The chain recombines TRBV6-5 with TRBJ2-1, with 11 positions matching TRBD1. From germline, CDR1 is MNHEY and CDR2 SVGAGI. There are 15 residues in the CDR3. Unmatched junction bases numbered 8, after V lost 6 bases and J lost 7 bases. In DNA, the CDR3 is TGTGCCAGCAGCTCCACCGGGACAGGGGGAAATGAGCAGTTCTTC. This sequence encodes CASSSTGTGGNEQFF.

The chain uses TRBV4-1 and TRBJ2-1; TRBD2 aligns across 10 bases. Germline values: CDR1 MGHRA, CDR2 YSYEKL. The CDR3 sequence is 16 residues long. V was pared by 1 base and J by 8 bases, with 8 bases of the junction left unmatched. CDR3 bases: TGCGCCAGCAGCCAAGTTCTAGCGGGGGTCCTCGATGAGCAGTTCTTC. Amino acid sequence: CASSQVLAGVLDEQFF.

V and J are TRBV6-5 and TRBJ2-2; 9 positions match TRBD1. The germline gives CDR1 MNHEY, CDR2 SVGAGI. The trim removed 2 bases at V and 3 bases at J, leaving 4 bases unmatched. This CDR3 has 16 amino acids. As DNA, the CDR3 is TGTGCCAGCAGTTACCTGACAGGGGGGTACACCGGGGAGCTGTTTTTT. Its protein is CASSYLTGGYTGELFF.

This clone was found a few times. The rearrangement uses TRBV27 and TRBJ2-5; D may be TRBD1 (8 bases). V lost 6 bases and J lost 5, with 22 bases in between. Germline V gives CDR1 MNHEY, CDR2 SMNVEV (reference sequence). There are 16 residues in the CDR3. The CDR3 coding sequence is TGTGCCAGCAGGTGGGGGGGCAGGGGGCGCGGGGAGACCCAGTACTTC. Translation gives CASRWGGRGRGETQYF.

The rearrangement uses TRBV29-1 and TRBJ1-2, with D tentatively TRBD1 (5 bases). V lost 4 bases, J lost 6 bases, and 18 bases lay in between. The CDR3 extends over 14 amino acids. Germline CDR1 reads SQVTM; CDR2 reads ANQGSEA. CDR3 amino acids: CSVAVVGGDNGYTF. CDR3 DNA: TGCAGCGTTGCTGTCGTAGGAGGGGATAATGGCTACACCTTC.

The CDR3 region has the DNA TGCGCCAGCAGTGAGTCTGGGCAGGGTGGCCAGCCCCAGCATTTT. The encoded protein is CASSESGQGGQPQHF. This sequence joins TRBV10-2 and TRBJ1-5; possible D gene TRBD1, 5 bases. V was clipped by 0 bases and J by 7 bases, with 13 bases between them. In germline, CDR1 is WSHSY, CDR2 SAAADI. The CDR3 consists of 15 residues.

This clone has a handful of counts. The chain is built from TRBV30 and TRBJ1-4; D is uncertain. This CDR3 is built from 15 residues. Germline V gene lookup returns CDR1 GTSNPN and CDR2 SVGIG (reference sequence). Trimming removed 4 bases from V and 5 bases from J, with 17 bases in between. The CDR3 nucleotides are TGTGCCTGGATTGACCCCGGGAGAAGGAATGAAAAACTGTTTTTT. Encoded protein: CAWIDPGRRNEKLFF. Looking up the rest from reference TRBV30 and TRBJ1-4 gives the full variable domain: SQTIHQWPATLVQPVGSPLSLECTVEGTSNPNLYWYRQAAGRGLQLLFYSVGIGQISSEVPQNLSASRPQDRQFILSSKKLLLSDSGFYLCAWIDPGRRNEKLFFGSGTQLSVL.

Worth noting for this clone: The junction differs from germline at one of its ends, possibly a read error. The chain has TRBV4-3 and TRBJ1-5; 10 nucleotides agree with TRBD1. In germline, CDR1 is LGHNA, CDR2 YSLEER. The CDR3 extends over 16 amino acids. The CDR3: CASSQDGGQGSQPQHF. In DNA, the CDR3 is TGCGCCAGCAGTCAAGATGGGGGACAGGGGAGTCAGCCCCAGCATTTT.

The V and J genes are TRBV2 and TRBJ2-5; 9 positions match TRBD1. This CDR3 comprises 13 residues. After removal of 5 bases from V and 10 bases from J, the junction contained 8 bases not matched to a gene. Germline-derived CDR1 and CDR2 are SNHLY and FYNNEI. CDR3 in DNA: TGTGCCAGCAGTACCGGGACAGGGACGAGCCAGTACTTC. As protein: CASSTGTGTSQYF.

The chain combines TRBV19 with TRBJ1-4; no reliable D call. The CDR3 runs to 13 residues. Trimming cost V 4 bases and J 14 bases, with 17 bases left between them. Germline CDR1 is LNHDA and CDR2 is SQIVND (reference sequence). CDR3 residues: CASSTAGRSTLFF. As DNA, the CDR3 is TGTGCCAGTAGTACTGCGGGCCGCTCGACCCTGTTTTTT.

The CDR3 coding sequence is TGTGCCACCAGCGGGGGGGCTACCCTCCACTTT. Protein sequence: CATSGGATLHF. The chain links TRBV15 to TRBJ1-6; weak D call: TRBD1 (6 bases). With 5 bases removed from V and 14 bases from J, the gap between germline ends came to 10 bases. The germline V gene has CDR1 LNHNV and CDR2 YYDKDF (reference sequence). This CDR3 region has 11 residues.

The V call is TRBV18, the J call TRBJ2-7; 7 bases are shared with TRBD1. The CDR3 has 13 residues. The junction had 4 bases not matched to a gene; V was cut back by 5 bases and J by 3 bases. The germline V gene encodes CDR1 KGHSH and CDR2 LQKENI. Here the CDR3 reads CASSRQGYYEQYF. In DNA form, the CDR3 reads TGTGCCAGCTCAAGACAGGGATACTACGAGCAGTACTTC.

By sample fraction, this clone is medium-sized (0.01 to 0.1%). The rearrangement uses TRBV19 and TRBJ1-1; D is possibly TRBD1 (6 bases). This CDR3 contains 13 residues. V shed 6 bases and J shed 6 bases, with 14 bases lying between them. Germline CDR1 and CDR2: LNHDA and SQIVND (reference sequence). The DNA for the CDR3 is TGTGCCAGTAGCGGACAGTTGGGGCCTGAAGCTTTCTTT. Residues: CASSGQLGPEAFF.

The chain combines TRBV6-5 with TRBJ2-7; TRBD1 matches 9 bases. The J segment lost 7 bases and the V segment lost 7 bases, leaving 11 bases of the junction unmatched. The germline V gene has CDR1 MNHEY and CDR2 SVGAGI. This CDR3 has 14 amino acids. CDR3 DNA: TGTGCCAGCACCGGGACAGGGAGGTTTAGTGAGCAGTACTTC. Its translation: CASTGTGRFSEQYF.

The CDR3 DNA reads TGTGCCAGCCGAGAGACTGACCGACCGAACACTGAAGCTTTCTTT. This gives the protein CASRETDRPNTEAFF. The chain joins TRBV9 to TRBJ1-1; D is uncertain. The CDR3 totals 15 residues. The V and J ends lost 7 bases and 1 base respectively, with 17 bases between them. From germline, CDR1 is SGDLS and CDR2 YYNGEE.

As for this clone: The junction departs from the called germline gene at one end, perhaps through a read error. J is TRBJ2-5 and V is TRBV4-1; 13 nucleotides match TRBD2. Germline V gene sequence: CDR1 MGHRA, CDR2 YSYEKL. This CDR3 has 15 amino acids. CDR3 nucleotide sequence: TGTGCCAGCAGTACGACTAGCGGGGGGTTTGCTGCCCAGTACTTC. Protein sequence: CASSTTSGGFAAQYF.

The chain has TRBV11-1 and TRBJ1-1; D not resolved. The CDR3 loop spans 15 amino acids. CDR1 is SGHAT, CDR2 FQDESV, per germline (reference sequence). V was shortened by 7 bases and J by 5 bases, with 20 bases between the two germline ends. The CDR3 coding sequence is TGTGCCAGCACCCACAGTGGAGGGCTGGGGACTGAAGCTTTCTTT. Amino acid sequence: CASTHSGGLGTEAFF.